This T cell receptor beta chain was captured by sequencing in a study of cytomegalovirus exposure and HLA in healthy donors. Study-level information: Earlier sequencing of about 179 million T cells yielded 120 million or so unique TCR beta sequences. General study points: As immune exposure information, only CMV serostatus was available.

In the case of this clone: Its antigen remains unidentified.

60 Vbeta and 13 Jbeta primers were used in PCR. The protocol was immunoSEQ multiplex PCR, while the TCRdb copy is restricted to in-frame clones and leaves out a portion. The table shows roughly 180,000 clones, with more than 65% occurring only once. The donors (healthy individuals) were bone marrow donors. The receptor's source is a male donor in good health and CMV-seronegative. The sequenced sample consisted of PBMCs.

The DNA for the CDR3 is TGTGCCAGCAGGGGCAGTGAGAACACTGAAGCTTTCTTT. Translated, it gives CASRGSENTEAFF. The genes are TRBV9 and TRBJ1-1; D gene ambiguous. Trimming removed 5 bases from V and 1 base from J, with 9 bases in between. CDR1 SGDLS and CDR2 YYNGEE come from the germline V gene. This CDR3 region has 13 residues.